Each of the 19 T cell receptor beta chains below was sequenced from the same sample in a study of cytomegalovirus exposure and HLA in healthy donors. Profiled with immunoSEQ multiplex PCR; TCRdb holds only in-frame clones, not every one. The profile shows tens of thousands of clones, 93% of them singletons. Material for sequencing was PBMCs. These TCRs come from a man younger than 35 in good health and CMV-seronegative.

The rearrangement joins TRBV11-3 to TRBJ2-2; D possibly corresponds to TRBD2 (5 bases). The V end was cut by 6 bases, the J end by 4 bases, with 15 bases between. The CDR3 totals 15 residues. CDR1 is SGHNT, CDR2 YENEEA, per germline. The CDR3 DNA reads as TGTGCCAGCAGAGACCTCTTCCGGGGCACCGGGGAGCTGTTTTTT. Translation: CASRDLFRGTGELFF.

The J gene is TRBJ1-1, the V gene TRBV27; D gene ambiguous. The V gene lost 1 base and the J gene lost 7 bases, with 7 bases spanning the gap. CDR1 is MNHEY, CDR2 SMNVEV, per germline (reference sequence). CDR3 length equals 12 residues. CDR3: CASSLYNGEAFF. CDR3 coding DNA: TGTGCCAGCAGTTTATATAACGGTGAAGCTTTCTTT.

The chain joins TRBV7-9 to TRBJ2-7; TRBD1 matches at 7 bases. The V segment lost 5 bases and the J segment 2 bases; nucleotides outside the gene matches: 9. The CDR3 runs 15 residues. Germline V gene data show CDR1 as SEHNR and CDR2 as FQNEAQ (reference sequence). CDR3 DNA: TGTGCCAGCAGCCCCCGGACAGGCTGGCCCTACGAGCAGTACTTC. Protein product: CASSPRTGWPYEQYF.

The chain carries TRBV2 and TRBJ2-1, with 7 bases that match TRBD2. The trim removed 4 bases at V and 9 bases at J, leaving 9 bases unmatched. This CDR3 spans 14 amino acids. Germline V CDR1 and CDR2: SNHLY, FYNNEI. The DNA for the CDR3 is TGTGCCAGCAGTGTGCTGCGGGAGAAGGGTGAGCAGTTCTTC. It is translated as CASSVLREKGEQFF.

This chain links TRBV5-1 with TRBJ1-1, with D maybe TRBD1 (5 bases). V gave up 5 bases and J gave up 4 bases, with 18 bases separating them. The CDR3 is 15 residues long. Germline values: CDR1 SGHRS, CDR2 YFSETQ. The CDR3 loop reads CASSLRGVLGTEAFF. CDR3 coding DNA: TGCGCCAGCAGTCTTCGGGGGGTCCTCGGCACTGAAGCTTTCTTT.

This clone showed up just once. This CDR3 is CASSLQGRLNTEAFF. In DNA, the CDR3 is TGTGCCAGCAGCTTACAGGGGCGGCTGAACACTGAAGCTTTCTTT. The chain recombines TRBV11-2 with TRBJ1-1; D is possibly TRBD1 (6 bases). The CDR3 covers 15 residues. Looked up from germline, CDR1 is SGHAT and CDR2 is FQNNGV. The V and J ends lost 2 bases and 0 bases respectively, with 10 bases between them.

The chain links TRBV7-2 to TRBJ2-1; 7 nucleotides agree with TRBD1. The germline V gene has CDR1 SGHTA and CDR2 FQGNSA. After removal of 5 bases from V and 10 bases from J, the junction contained 5 bases not matched to a gene. This CDR3 has 12 amino acids. CDR3 in amino acids: CASSRGRREQFF. The CDR3 DNA sequence: TGTGCCAGCAGCAGGGGGCGACGGGAGCAGTTCTTC.

The chain combines TRBV29-1 with TRBJ1-2; 8 nucleotides line up with TRBD1. The germline CDR1 and CDR2 sequences are SQVTM and ANQGSEA. V was pared by 6 bases and J by 3 bases, with 6 bases of the junction left unmatched. The CDR3 totals 13 residues. CDR3 bases: TGCAGCGTGGCACAGGGGGATTACTATGGCTACACCTTC. Translated: CSVAQGDYYGYTF.

The V gene is TRBV27, the J gene TRBJ1-1; weak D call: TRBD1 (5 bases). V was clipped by 6 bases and J by 1 base, with 12 bases between them. The CDR3 runs to 14 residues. Germline V CDR1 and CDR2: MNHEY, SMNVEV (reference sequence). CDR3 coding DNA: TGTGCCAGCAGCGCGGGAGGGGCGAACACTGAAGCTTTCTTT. Amino acids: CASSAGGANTEAFF.

The genes are TRBV13 and TRBJ2-7, with D tentatively TRBD2 (6 bases). V shed 1 base and J shed 9 bases, with 10 bases lying between them. CDR1 is PRHDT, CDR2 FYEKMQ, per germline (reference sequence). The CDR3 is made up of 12 amino acids. As DNA, the CDR3 is TGTGCCAGCAGCTTAGCCCCCGGGGGGCAGTACTTC. Protein: CASSLAPGGQYF.

The V and J genes are TRBV27 and TRBJ1-1, with unresolved D. Germline V gene sequence: CDR1 MNHEY, CDR2 SMNVEV (reference sequence). Trimming took 8 bases from V and 7 from J, leaving 14 bases between them. The CDR3 covers 12 residues. CDR3 region: CASGFLGLEAFF. The CDR3 nucleotides read TGTGCCAGCGGCTTTCTAGGCCTTGAAGCTTTCTTT.

This chain connects TRBV7-2 to TRBJ1-2; possible D gene TRBD1, 6 bases. V was pared by 0 bases and J by 7 bases, with 12 bases between. This CDR3 contains 14 residues. Germline V gene sequence: CDR1 SGHTA, CDR2 FQGNSA. CDR3 nucleotide sequence: TGTGCCAGCAGCTTAGCGATTACAGGGCCTGGCTACACCTTC. Translating it yields CASSLAITGPGYTF.

The rearrangement links TRBV5-6 to TRBJ1-5; 11 nucleotides agree with TRBD1. CDR3 size: 19 residues. The V and J ends lost 0 bases and 4 bases, in that order; junction bases with no gene match: 12. Germline V gives CDR1 SGHDT, CDR2 YYEEEE. Written as DNA, the CDR3 is TGTGCCAGCAGCTTGGGCGGTTATTGGGACAGGGGGAGTAATCAGCCCCAGCATTTT. Its translation is CASSLGGYWDRGSNQPQHF. Full variable domain (remainder filled in from reference TRBV5-6 and TRBJ1-5): DAGVTQSPTHLIKTRGQQVTLRCSPKSGHDTVSWYQQALGQGPQFIFQYYEEEERQRGNFPDRFSGHQFPNYSSELNVNALLLGDSALYLCASSLGGYWDRGSNQPQHFGDGTRLSIL.

This rearrangement joins TRBV30 to TRBJ1-1, with 7 bases identical to TRBD1. This CDR3 comprises 14 residues. Germline V gene sequence: CDR1 GTSNPN, CDR2 SVGIG (reference sequence). The V segment lost 0 bases and the J segment 3 bases; nucleotides outside the gene matches: 4. CDR3 sequence reads: CAWSVQQGYTEAFF. The CDR3 DNA is TGTGCCTGGAGTGTACAACAGGGGTACACTGAAGCTTTCTTT.

CDR3 DNA sequence: TGTGCCAGCAGCTCCCGGACTAGCGGTCGCACAGATACGCAGTATTTT. Translated, it gives CASSSRTSGRTDTQYF. V and J are TRBV11-3 and TRBJ2-3; 10 nucleotides align to TRBD2. Germline values: CDR1 SGHNT, CDR2 YENEEA. The CDR3 is made up of 16 amino acids. V lost 4 bases to trimming and J lost 1 base; unmatched junction nucleotides: 5.

The chain combines TRBV7-2 with TRBJ1-5; unclear D gene. CDR1 is SGHTA, CDR2 FQGNSA, per germline. Trimming removed 4 bases at V and 0 bases at J, with 10 bases between. This CDR3 has 15 residues. CDR3 coding DNA: TGTGCCAGCAGCTCTCAGATTCTTAGCAATCAGCCCCAGCATTTT. Residues: CASSSQILSNQPQHF.

The V gene is TRBV7-9, the J gene TRBJ1-6; D unclear. The CDR3 has 13 residues. Germline V gene data show CDR1 as SEHNR and CDR2 as FQNEAQ (reference sequence). V lost 6 bases to trimming and J lost 7 bases, with 10 bases between them. CDR3 residues: CASSLNSNSPLHF. CDR3 DNA: TGTGCCAGCAGTTTAAACAGCAATTCACCCCTCCACTTT.

This chain uses TRBV5-1 with TRBJ2-5, with D possibly matching TRBD2 (5 bases). Trimming took off 7 bases at V and 4 bases at J, with 23 bases between the two ends. From germline, CDR1 is SGHRS and CDR2 YFSETQ. The CDR3 is 16 amino acids. CDR3 region: CASATSTLAGGETQYF. For the CDR3, the DNA is TGCGCCAGCGCTACGAGTACTCTAGCAGGAGGAGAGACCCAGTACTTC. Full variable domain (remainder filled in from reference TRBV5-1 and TRBJ2-5): KAGVTQTPRYLIKTRGQQVTLSCSPISGHRSVSWYQQTPGQGLQFLFEYFSETQRNKGNFPGRFSGRQFSNSRSEMNVSTLELGDSALYLCASATSTLAGGETQYFGPGTRLLVL.

This chain uses TRBV2 with TRBJ1-5; TRBD1 matches 10 bases. The V gene's germline CDR1 is SNHLY and CDR2 FYNNEI. V lost 7 bases, J lost 2 bases, and 5 bases stayed unmatched. The CDR3 consists of 15 residues. CDR3 bases: TGTGCCAGCACCTCCGGGACAGGGGGCAATCAGCCCCAGCATTTT. Its translation is CASTSGTGGNQPQHF.